The next 24 T cell receptor beta chains were all read from a single sample in a study of shared clonotypes between healthy human individuals. TCRdb keeps only in-frame clones here, not all; method: immunoSEQ multiplex PCR. The table shows hundreds of thousands of clones, with roughly 98% occurring only once. Only CD45RO-negative cells positively selected for CCR7 counted as naive CD8 cells, so terminally differentiated effector memory CD45RA+ cells were excluded. Specimen: naive CD8+ T cells sorted from blood. The receptors derive from a man aged 25-45 years in good health.

V gene TRBV7-9 combines with J gene TRBJ1-4, with D unresolved. CDR1 is SEHNR, CDR2 FQNEAQ, per germline (reference sequence). This CDR3 has 15 amino acids. V gave up 4 bases and J gave up 0 bases, with 9 bases separating them. CDR3: CASSSTLATNEKLFF. Here the CDR3 DNA reads TGTGCCAGCAGCTCGACCCTTGCAACTAATGAAAAACTGTTTTTT.

The CDR3 DNA sequence: TGTGCCATCGTCGGGACTAGCGGGAGAGATACGCAGTATTTT. Its protein product is CAIVGTSGRDTQYF. This chain uses TRBV28 with TRBJ2-3; the match to TRBD2 covers 14 bases. V was pared by 10 bases and J by 5 bases, with 5 bases of the junction left unmatched. The CDR3 loop spans 14 amino acids. CDR1 MDHEN and CDR2 SYDVKM come from the germline V gene.

The chain has TRBV7-2 and TRBJ1-2; 11 nucleotides line up with TRBD1. V trimming: 1 base; J trimming: 8 bases; junction bases outside the gene matches: 9. Germline loops: CDR1 SGHTA, CDR2 FQGNSA. This CDR3 region has 16 residues. CDR3 in amino acids: CASSLVGDRGKEGYTF. The CDR3 DNA sequence: TGTGCCAGCAGCTTAGTGGGGGACAGGGGGAAGGAAGGCTACACCTTC.

This sequence joins TRBV7-2 and TRBJ1-2; 10 bases map to TRBD1. Per the germline V gene, CDR1 is SGHTA and CDR2 is FQGNSA. The V gene end was trimmed by 1 base and the J gene end by 3 bases; junction bases not matched to a gene: 5. The CDR3 extends over 16 amino acids. CDR3 amino acids: CASSLGPTGGYYGYTF. The CDR3 nucleotides are TGTGCCAGCAGCTTAGGACCGACAGGGGGCTACTATGGCTACACCTTC.

This clone was detected only once. The chain links TRBV9 to TRBJ2-1; a possible D gene is TRBD2 (5 bases). The V end was cut by 0 bases, the J end by 15 bases, with 10 bases between. The CDR3 has 11 residues. Germline assignment: CDR1 SGDLS and CDR2 YYNGEE. The chain's CDR3 is CASSVGEKRFF. The CDR3 DNA sequence: TGTGCCAGCAGCGTAGGGGAGAAACGGTTCTTC. Full variable domain (outside the CDR3, taken from reference TRBV9 and TRBJ2-1): DSGVTQTPKHLITATGQRVTLRCSPRSGDLSVYWYQQSLDQGLQFLIQYYNGEERAKGNILERFSAQQFPDLHSELNLSSLELGDSALYFCASSVGEKRFFGPGTRLTVL.

This chain joins TRBV15 and TRBJ2-3; 9 bases are shared with TRBD2. The CDR3 length is 18 residues. J was trimmed by 1 base and V by 6 bases; bases with no gene match: 14. CDR1 and CDR2 (germline): LNHNV, YYDKDF (reference sequence). The CDR3 loop reads CATSQGLAFRMGTDTQYF. Written as DNA, the CDR3 is TGTGCCACCAGTCAAGGACTAGCGTTCAGGATGGGCACAGATACGCAGTATTTT.

This clone is a singleton in its sample. The chain carries TRBV14 and TRBJ2-1; 8 bases are shared with TRBD1. Unmatched junction bases numbered 12, after V lost 3 bases and J lost 2 bases. The germline V gene has CDR1 SGHDN and CDR2 FVKESK. The CDR3 contains 18 residues. CDR3 DNA sequence: TGTGCCAGCAGCCACTCCGGAGGGGACAGGTTCGCCTACAATGAGCAGTTCTTC. This sequence encodes CASSHSGGDRFAYNEQFF.

The CDR3 loop reads CASSLVRGTGTSTDTQYF. The DNA for the CDR3 is TGTGCCAGCAGCTTAGTCCGGGGGACTGGAACTAGCACAGATACGCAGTATTTT. The chain recombines TRBV7-9 with TRBJ2-3; maybe TRBD2 (6 bases). The CDR3 totals 18 residues. V lost 1 base and J 0 bases, leaving 17 bases between the germline ends. In germline, CDR1 is SEHNR, CDR2 FQNEAQ (reference sequence).

This rearrangement joins TRBV19 to TRBJ2-7; D is undetermined. CDR3 size: 13 residues. Germline V lookup: CDR1 LNHDA, CDR2 SQIVND (reference sequence). V lost 5 bases and J lost 3, with 11 bases in between. CDR3 sequence: CASSVGKIYEQYF. CDR3 in DNA: TGTGCCAGTAGTGTGGGGAAAATCTACGAGCAGTACTTC.

The chain employs TRBV19 and TRBJ2-7; D is perhaps TRBD1 or TRBD2 (5 bases each). This CDR3 comprises 13 residues. V gave up 8 bases and J gave up 0 bases, with 11 bases separating them. The germline V gene encodes CDR1 LNHDA and CDR2 SQIVND (reference sequence). CDR3 coding DNA: TGTGCCAGTGGGGACGTCTCCTCCTACGAGCAGTACTTC. Translation gives CASGDVSSYEQYF.

The V call is TRBV27, the J call TRBJ2-7; 7 nucleotides agree with TRBD1. From germline, CDR1 is MNHEY and CDR2 SMNVEV (reference sequence). With 6 bases clipped from V and 3 bases from J, the junction kept 8 bases outside the gene matches. The CDR3 is 14 amino acids. CDR3 protein: CASSSDRDHYEQYF. The CDR3 DNA reads as TGTGCCAGCAGCAGCGACAGGGACCACTACGAGCAGTACTTC.

The chain joins TRBV11-2 to TRBJ2-1, with D uncertain. Germline-derived CDR1 and CDR2 are SGHAT and FQNNGV. The CDR3 consists of 14 residues. Between the trimmed V and J ends, which lost 3 bases and 8 bases, there was a span of 14 bases. In nucleotides, the CDR3 is TGTGCCAGCAGCTTTCCCCAGGCTACAGATGAGCAGTTCTTC. It yields the protein CASSFPQATDEQFF.

The rearrangement joins TRBV5-4 to TRBJ2-1, with unresolved D. The V gene lost 6 bases and the J gene lost 7 bases, with 11 bases spanning the gap. CDR3 size: 12 residues. CDR1 is SGHNT, CDR2 YYREEE, per germline (reference sequence). Written as DNA, the CDR3 is TGTGCCAGCACCATTAGTGGGAATGAGCAGTTCTTC. Translated: CASTISGNEQFF.

The chain links TRBV28 to TRBJ2-7; perhaps TRBD1 as D (6 bases). This CDR3 has 16 residues. Trimming took off 6 bases at V and 0 bases at J, with 18 bases between the two ends. Germline V lookup: CDR1 MDHEN, CDR2 SYDVKM. CDR3 in amino acids: CASRLTGYPSSYEQYF. In DNA, the CDR3 is TGTGCCAGCAGACTAACAGGGTACCCCTCCTCCTACGAGCAGTACTTC.

The chain employs TRBV27 and TRBJ1-2; TRBD1 might be the D (6 bases). Trimming cost V 6 bases and J 4 bases, with 18 bases left between them. The CDR3 contains 15 residues. Germline values: CDR1 MNHEY, CDR2 SMNVEV (reference sequence). CDR3 sequence: CASSDGTSNFYGYTF. The CDR3 region has the DNA TGTGCCAGCAGCGACGGGACAAGCAACTTCTATGGCTACACCTTC.

On this clone: Different DNA sequences within this sample yield the same CDR3. V usage is TRBV9 and J usage is TRBJ2-1, with TRBD2 identical over 11 bases. The CDR3 contains 15 residues. In germline, CDR1 is SGDLS, CDR2 YYNGEE. Trimming at V came to 3 bases and at J to 4 bases, leaving 3 bases not matched to a gene. The CDR3 sequence: CASSAGLAEYNEQFF. CDR3 sequence (DNA): TGTGCCAGCAGCGCGGGACTAGCGGAGTACAATGAGCAGTTCTTC.

The V and J genes are TRBV29-1 and TRBJ2-5; D tentatively fits TRBD1 or TRBD2 (5 bases each). Trimming cost V 4 bases and J 0 bases, with 9 bases left between them. This CDR3 is built from 13 residues. Per germline, CDR1 SQVTM and CDR2 ANQGSEA. The CDR3 region has the DNA TGCAGCGTTGTTGGGGGACACCAAGAGACCCAGTACTTC. It is translated as CSVVGGHQETQYF.

This chain uses TRBV7-8 with TRBJ2-2; 7 nucleotides match TRBD2. CDR3 length: 18 residues. J gave up 5 bases and V 0 bases, and 12 bases lay outside the gene matches. From germline, CDR1 is SGHVS and CDR2 FQNEAQ. The CDR3 DNA sequence: TGTGCCAGCAGCTTAGCGGGAGGGGACGGACCGGGGACCGGGGAGCTGTTTTTT. Its translation is CASSLAGGDGPGTGELFF.

The V and J genes are TRBV6-6 and TRBJ2-1, with a tentative D call TRBD2 (5 bases). The CDR3 spans 16 residues. The V and J ends lost 7 bases and 3 bases respectively, with 19 bases between them. CDR1 MNHNY and CDR2 SVGAGI come from the germline V gene (reference sequence). For the CDR3, the DNA is TGTGCCAGCATGAGGAGGAACGTGCATCACTACAATGAGCAGTTCTTC. Translating gives CASMRRNVHHYNEQFF.

The chain employs TRBV6-5 and TRBJ2-7, with 9 bases identical to TRBD2. V lost 0 bases, J lost 2 bases, and 5 bases stayed unmatched. Looked up from germline, CDR1 is MNHEY and CDR2 is SVGAGI. This CDR3 spans 16 amino acids. This CDR3 reads CASSYSKREAPYEQYF. DNA of the CDR3: TGTGCCAGCAGTTACTCGAAGCGGGAGGCTCCCTACGAGCAGTACTTC.

V is TRBV20-1 and J is TRBJ1-1; D is uncertain. Germline V lookup: CDR1 DFQATT, CDR2 SNEGSKA (reference sequence). The CDR3 spans 11 residues. V lost 5 bases to trimming and J lost 0 bases, with 4 bases between them. CDR3 region: CSAELNTEAFF. The CDR3 nucleotides are TGCAGTGCTGAGTTGAACACTGAAGCTTTCTTT.

V and J are TRBV29-1 and TRBJ2-1, with a possible D match to TRBD1 (6 bases). V was trimmed by 2 bases and J by 4 bases, leaving 6 bases between them. Germline values: CDR1 SQVTM, CDR2 ANQGSEA. The CDR3 contains 12 residues. This CDR3 reads CSVEQGYNEQFF. Here the CDR3 DNA reads TGCAGCGTTGAACAGGGGTACAATGAGCAGTTCTTC.

About this clone: Other DNA sequences in this specimen translate into the identical CDR3. The chain has TRBV9 and TRBJ2-1; TRBD2 matches at 7 bases. The V gene end was trimmed by 2 bases and the J gene end by 4 bases; junction bases not matched to a gene: 3. The CDR3 extends over 14 amino acids. The germline V gene encodes CDR1 SGDLS and CDR2 YYNGEE. The CDR3 nucleotides read TGTGCCAGCAGCGTCGCGGGAGTATACAATGAGCAGTTCTTC. This codes for CASSVAGVYNEQFF.

V and J are TRBV28 and TRBJ2-5; TRBD1 matches 10 bases. V lost 3 bases to trimming and J lost 2 bases; unmatched junction nucleotides: 6. The germline V gene has CDR1 MDHEN and CDR2 SYDVKM. The CDR3 runs to 16 residues. The CDR3, as DNA: TGTGCCAGCAGTTTTAGGGACAGGGGCCTACAAGAGACCCAGTACTTC. It encodes CASSFRDRGLQETQYF.